The rows below give T cell receptor beta chains drawn from one sample of a study of cytomegalovirus exposure and HLA in healthy donors. Clones were read by immunoSEQ multiplex PCR, and TCRdb kept only the in-frame ones, dropping some. Of 66,000 or so clones listed, around 90% are singletons. Sequences were obtained from PBMCs. The receptors shown here come from a man in his thirties or forties in good health and CMV-seropositive. Both conserved end residues are trimmed from each CDR3. The order of the fields is J gene, CDR3 length, V gene, CDR3 protein.

TRBJ1-1 | 10 | TRBV11-3 | ASSLQRREAF
TRBJ1-2 | 13 | TRBV28 | ASSLETTGGESYT
TRBJ2-7 | 14 | TRBV7-2 | ASSSGGGTSAYEQY
TRBJ2-3 | 14 | TRBV5-4 | ASSSMTSPRTDTQY
TRBJ1-4 | 12 | TRBV19 | ASHSGATNEKLF
TRBJ2-5 | 11 | TRBV6-1 | ASSMGPQETQY
TRBJ1-1 | 12 | TRBV5-1 | ASSSGLANTEAF
TRBJ2-1 | 11 | TRBV5-1 | ASSGYLANEQF
TRBJ1-2 | 12 | TRBV13 | ASSSGGEGYGYT
TRBJ2-2 | 14 | TRBV14 | ASSQDLAGDTGELF
TRBJ2-2 | 14 | TRBV5-6 | ASSSTSGRNTGELF
TRBJ2-1 | 15 | TRBV4-2 | ASSQDGWREWNNEQF